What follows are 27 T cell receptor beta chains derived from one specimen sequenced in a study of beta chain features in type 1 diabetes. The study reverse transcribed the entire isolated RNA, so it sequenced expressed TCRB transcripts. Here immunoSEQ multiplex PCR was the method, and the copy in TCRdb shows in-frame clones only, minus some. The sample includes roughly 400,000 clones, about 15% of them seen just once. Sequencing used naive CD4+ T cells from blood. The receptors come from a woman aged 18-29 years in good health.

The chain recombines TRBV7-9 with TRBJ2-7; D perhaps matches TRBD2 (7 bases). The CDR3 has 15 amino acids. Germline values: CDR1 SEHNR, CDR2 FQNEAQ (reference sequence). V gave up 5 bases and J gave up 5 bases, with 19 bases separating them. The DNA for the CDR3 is TGTGCCAGCAGCCCCTGGGGGGGCGGGAGAAACGAGCAGTACTTC. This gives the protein CASSPWGGGRNEQYF.

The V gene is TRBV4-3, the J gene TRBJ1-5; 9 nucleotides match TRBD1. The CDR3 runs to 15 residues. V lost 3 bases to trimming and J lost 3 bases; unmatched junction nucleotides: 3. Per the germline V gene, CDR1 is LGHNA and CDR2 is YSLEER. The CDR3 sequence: CASSQGTGLNQPQHF. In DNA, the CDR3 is TGCGCCAGCAGCCAGGGGACAGGGCTCAATCAGCCCCAGCATTTT.

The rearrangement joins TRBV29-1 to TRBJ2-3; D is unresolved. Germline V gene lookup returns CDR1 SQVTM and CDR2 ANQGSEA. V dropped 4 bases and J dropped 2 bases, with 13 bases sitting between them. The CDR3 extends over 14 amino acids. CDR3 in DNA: TGCAGCGTTGTCGGCCTCCGACACACAGATACGCAGTATTTT. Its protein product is CSVVGLRHTDTQYF.

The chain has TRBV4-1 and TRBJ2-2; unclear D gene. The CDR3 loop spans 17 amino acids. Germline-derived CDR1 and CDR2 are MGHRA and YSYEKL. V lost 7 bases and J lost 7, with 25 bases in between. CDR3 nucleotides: TGCGCCAGCAATAGTAGATGGAGCCGAAGACCTCGCGGGGAGCTGTTTTTT. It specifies CASNSRWSRRPRGELFF.

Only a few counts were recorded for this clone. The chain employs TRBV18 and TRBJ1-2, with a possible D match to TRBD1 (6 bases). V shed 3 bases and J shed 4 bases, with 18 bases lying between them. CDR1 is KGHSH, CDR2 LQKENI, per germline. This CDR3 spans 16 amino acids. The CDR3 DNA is TGTGCCAGCTCACCTTCTAGTACAGGGAGTATCTATGGCTACACCTTC. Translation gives CASSPSSTGSIYGYTF.

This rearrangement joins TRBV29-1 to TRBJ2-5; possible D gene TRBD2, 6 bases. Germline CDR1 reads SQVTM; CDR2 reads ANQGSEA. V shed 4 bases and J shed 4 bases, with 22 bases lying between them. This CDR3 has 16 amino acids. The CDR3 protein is CSVVGLAFTRGETQYF. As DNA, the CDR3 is TGCAGCGTTGTGGGGCTAGCGTTCACCCGCGGAGAGACCCAGTACTTC.

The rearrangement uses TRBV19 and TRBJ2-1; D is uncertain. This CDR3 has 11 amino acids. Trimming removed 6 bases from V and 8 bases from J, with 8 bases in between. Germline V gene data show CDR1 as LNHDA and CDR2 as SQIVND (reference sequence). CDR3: CASRQIDEQFF. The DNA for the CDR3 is TGTGCCAGTAGACAGATCGATGAGCAGTTCTTC.

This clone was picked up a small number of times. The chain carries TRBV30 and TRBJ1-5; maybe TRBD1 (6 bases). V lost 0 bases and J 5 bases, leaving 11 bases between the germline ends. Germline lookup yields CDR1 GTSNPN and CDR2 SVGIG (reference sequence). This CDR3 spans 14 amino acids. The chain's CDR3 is CAWSVSGGYQPQHF. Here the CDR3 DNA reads TGTGCCTGGAGTGTAAGTGGGGGCTATCAGCCCCAGCATTTT. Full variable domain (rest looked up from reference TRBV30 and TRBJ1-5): SQTIHQWPATLVQPVGSPLSLECTVEGTSNPNLYWYRQAAGRGLQLLFYSVGIGQISSEVPQNLSASRPQDRQFILSSKKLLLSDSGFYLCAWSVSGGYQPQHFGDGTRLSIL.

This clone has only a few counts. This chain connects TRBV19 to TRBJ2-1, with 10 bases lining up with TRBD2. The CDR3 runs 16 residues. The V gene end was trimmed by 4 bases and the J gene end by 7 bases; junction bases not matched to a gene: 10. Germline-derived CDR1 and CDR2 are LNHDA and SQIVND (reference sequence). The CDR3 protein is CASSTHPGTSENEQFF. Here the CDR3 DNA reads TGTGCCAGTAGTACTCACCCCGGGACTAGCGAGAATGAGCAGTTCTTC.

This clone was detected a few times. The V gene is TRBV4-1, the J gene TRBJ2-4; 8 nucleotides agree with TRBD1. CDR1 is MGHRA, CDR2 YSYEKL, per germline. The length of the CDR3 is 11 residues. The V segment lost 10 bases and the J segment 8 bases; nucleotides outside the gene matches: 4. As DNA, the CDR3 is TGCGCCACCAAGGACAGGGACATTCAGTACTTC. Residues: CATKDRDIQYF.

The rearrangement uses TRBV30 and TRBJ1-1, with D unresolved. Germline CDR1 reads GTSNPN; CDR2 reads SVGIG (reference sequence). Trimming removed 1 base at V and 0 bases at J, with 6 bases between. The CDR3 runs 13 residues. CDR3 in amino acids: CAWSAQLNTEAFF. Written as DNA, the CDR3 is TGTGCCTGGAGTGCACAGCTGAACACTGAAGCTTTCTTT.

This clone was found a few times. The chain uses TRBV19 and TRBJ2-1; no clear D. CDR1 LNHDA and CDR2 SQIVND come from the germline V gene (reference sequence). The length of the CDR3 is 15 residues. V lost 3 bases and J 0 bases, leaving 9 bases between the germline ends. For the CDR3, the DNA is TGTGCCAGTAGTATTCGTAGGAGCTCCTACAATGAGCAGTTCTTC. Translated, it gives CASSIRRSSYNEQFF.

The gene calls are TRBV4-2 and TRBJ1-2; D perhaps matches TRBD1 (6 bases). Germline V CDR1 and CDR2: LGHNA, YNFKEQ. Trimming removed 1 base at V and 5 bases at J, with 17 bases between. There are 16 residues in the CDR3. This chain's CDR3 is CASSQAHDRNIYGYTF. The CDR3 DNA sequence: TGTGCCAGCAGCCAAGCCCATGACAGGAACATTTATGGCTACACCTTC.

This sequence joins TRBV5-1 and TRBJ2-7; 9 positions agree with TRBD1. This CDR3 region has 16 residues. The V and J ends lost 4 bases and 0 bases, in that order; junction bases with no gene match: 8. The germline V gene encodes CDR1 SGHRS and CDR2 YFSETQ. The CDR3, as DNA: TGCGCCAGCAGCAGCAGCACAGGGGGCAACTCCTACGAGCAGTACTTC. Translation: CASSSSTGGNSYEQYF.

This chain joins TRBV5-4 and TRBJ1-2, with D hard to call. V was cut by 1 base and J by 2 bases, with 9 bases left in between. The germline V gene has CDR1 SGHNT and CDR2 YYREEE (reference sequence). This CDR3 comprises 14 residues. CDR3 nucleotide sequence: TGTGCCAGCAGCTTGCGGGAACGCAACTATGGCTACACCTTC. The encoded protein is CASSLRERNYGYTF. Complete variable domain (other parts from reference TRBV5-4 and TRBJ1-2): ETGVTQSPTHLIKTRGQQVTLRCSSQSGHNTVSWYQQALGQGPQFIFQYYREEENGRGNFPPRFSGLQFPNYSSELNVNALELDDSALYLCASSLRERNYGYTFGSGTRLTVV.

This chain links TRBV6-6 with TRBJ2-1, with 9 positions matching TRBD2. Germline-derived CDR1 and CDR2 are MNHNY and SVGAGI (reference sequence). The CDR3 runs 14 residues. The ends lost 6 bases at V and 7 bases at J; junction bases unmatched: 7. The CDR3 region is CASSPGLALNEQFF. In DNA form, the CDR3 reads TGTGCCAGCAGCCCCGGACTAGCGTTGAATGAGCAGTTCTTC.

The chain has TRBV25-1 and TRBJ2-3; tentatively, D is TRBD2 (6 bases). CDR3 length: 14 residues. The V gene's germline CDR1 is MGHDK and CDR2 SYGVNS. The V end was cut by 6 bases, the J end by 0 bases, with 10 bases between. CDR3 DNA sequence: TGTGCCAGCAGCCTAGCGCAAAGCACAGATACGCAGTATTTT. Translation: CASSLAQSTDTQYF.

The CDR3 DNA is TGTGCCAGCAAGATCCGGGAGGCTGCGGAGACCCAGTACTTC. Its protein product is CASKIREAAETQYF. The chain employs TRBV18 and TRBJ2-5, with 7 nucleotides matching TRBD2. This CDR3 region has 14 residues. CDR1 is KGHSH and CDR2 is LQKENI in the germline V gene. V shed 8 bases, J shed 5 bases, and the junction held 11 bases outside the gene matches.

For the CDR3, the DNA is TGTGCCAGCAGCTTAGGTATAGCGGGAGAAGGTTACGAGCAGTACTTC. It encodes CASSLGIAGEGYEQYF. This chain links TRBV7-3 with TRBJ2-7; 9 nucleotides align to TRBD2. The CDR3 consists of 16 residues. The V segment lost 2 bases and the J segment 4 bases; nucleotides outside the gene matches: 9. Germline assignment: CDR1 SGHTA and CDR2 FQGTGA. The full variable domain, rest sourced from reference TRBV7-3 and TRBJ2-7, is GAGVSQTPSNKVTEKGKYVELRCDPISGHTALYWYRQSLGQGPEFLIYFQGTGAADDSGLPNDRFFAVRPEGSVSTLKIQRTERGDSAVYLCASSLGIAGEGYEQYFGPGTRLTVT.

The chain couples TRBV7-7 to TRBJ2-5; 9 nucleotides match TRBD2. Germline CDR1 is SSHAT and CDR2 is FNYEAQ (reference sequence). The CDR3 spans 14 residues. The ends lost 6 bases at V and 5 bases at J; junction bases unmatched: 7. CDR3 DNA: TGTGCCAGCAGTCCTCTAGCGGGGCGGGAGACCCAGTACTTC. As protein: CASSPLAGRETQYF.

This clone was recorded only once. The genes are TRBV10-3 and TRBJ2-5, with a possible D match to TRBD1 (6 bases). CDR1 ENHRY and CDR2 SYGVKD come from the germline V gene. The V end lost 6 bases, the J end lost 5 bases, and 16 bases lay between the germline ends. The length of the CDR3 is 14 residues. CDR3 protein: CAISLTTGTETQYF. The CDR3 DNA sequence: TGTGCCATCAGCCTAACCACAGGGACGGAGACCCAGTACTTC.

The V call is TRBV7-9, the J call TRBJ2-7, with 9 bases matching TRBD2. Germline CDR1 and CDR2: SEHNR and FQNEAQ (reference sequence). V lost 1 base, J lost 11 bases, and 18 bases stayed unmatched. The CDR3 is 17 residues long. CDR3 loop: CASSLDPPSGTPAGEYF. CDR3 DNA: TGTGCCAGCAGCTTAGACCCCCCTAGCGGGACTCCAGCCGGGGAGTACTTC.

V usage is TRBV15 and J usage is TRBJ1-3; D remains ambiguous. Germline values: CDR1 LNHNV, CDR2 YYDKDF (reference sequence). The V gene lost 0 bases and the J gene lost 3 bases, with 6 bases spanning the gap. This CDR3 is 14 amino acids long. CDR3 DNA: TGTGCCACCAGCAGAGACGTGAGTGGAAACACCATATATTTT. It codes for CATSRDVSGNTIYF.

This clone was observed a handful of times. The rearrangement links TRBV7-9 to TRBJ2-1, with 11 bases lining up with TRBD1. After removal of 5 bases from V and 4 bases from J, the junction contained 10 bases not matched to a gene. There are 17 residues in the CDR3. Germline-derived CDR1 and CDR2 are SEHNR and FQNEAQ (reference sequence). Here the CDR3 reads CASSPTPGQGVYNEQFF. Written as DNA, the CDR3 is TGTGCCAGCAGCCCGACACCGGGACAGGGGGTGTACAATGAGCAGTTCTTC.

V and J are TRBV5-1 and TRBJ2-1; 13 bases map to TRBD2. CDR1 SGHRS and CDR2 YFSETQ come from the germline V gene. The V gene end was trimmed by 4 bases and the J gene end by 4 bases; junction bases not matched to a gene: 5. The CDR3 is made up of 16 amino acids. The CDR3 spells CASSRKLAGGYNEQFF. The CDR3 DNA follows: TGCGCCAGCAGCCGAAAACTAGCGGGAGGGTACAATGAGCAGTTCTTC. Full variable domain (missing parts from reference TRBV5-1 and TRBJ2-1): KAGVTQTPRYLIKTRGQQVTLSCSPISGHRSVSWYQQTPGQGLQFLFEYFSETQRNKGNFPGRFSGRQFSNSRSEMNVSTLELGDSALYLCASSRKLAGGYNEQFFGPGTRLTVL.

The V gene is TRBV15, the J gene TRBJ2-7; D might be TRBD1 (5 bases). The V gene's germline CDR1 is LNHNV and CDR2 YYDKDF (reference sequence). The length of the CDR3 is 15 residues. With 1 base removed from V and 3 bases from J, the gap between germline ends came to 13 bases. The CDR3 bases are TGTGCCACCAGCAGAGCTCAGGGTGGGGTCTACGAGCAGTACTTC. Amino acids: CATSRAQGGVYEQYF.

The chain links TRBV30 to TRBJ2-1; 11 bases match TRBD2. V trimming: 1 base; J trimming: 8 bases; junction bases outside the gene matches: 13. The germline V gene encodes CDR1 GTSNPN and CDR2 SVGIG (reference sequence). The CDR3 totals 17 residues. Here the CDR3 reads CAWSGQQTSGRVYEQFF. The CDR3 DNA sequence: TGTGCCTGGAGTGGCCAACAAACTAGCGGGAGAGTCTATGAGCAGTTCTTC.